A single count supports the clone carrying this T cell receptor (beta chain). The sample is drawn from a study of cytomegalovirus exposure and HLA in healthy donors. J was trimmed by 6 bases and V by 2 bases; bases with no gene match: 9. CDR1 and CDR2 (germline): MNHNY, SVGAGI (reference sequence). The CDR3 is made up of 16 amino acids. The table came from immunoSEQ multiplex PCR; TCRdb's copy has only in-frame clones and leaves some out. The profile shows a few hundred thousand clones, roughly 89% of them singletons. The sequence was obtained from a woman between 18 and 29 years old in good health and CMV-seronegative. Sample: PBMCs. The chain couples TRBV6-6 to TRBJ2-2; 7 bases are shared with TRBD1. The CDR3 DNA reads as TGTGCCAGCAGTTACGCTCGAGGGGGCGAGGCCGGGGAGCTGTTTTTT. This translates into CASSYARGGEAGELFF.